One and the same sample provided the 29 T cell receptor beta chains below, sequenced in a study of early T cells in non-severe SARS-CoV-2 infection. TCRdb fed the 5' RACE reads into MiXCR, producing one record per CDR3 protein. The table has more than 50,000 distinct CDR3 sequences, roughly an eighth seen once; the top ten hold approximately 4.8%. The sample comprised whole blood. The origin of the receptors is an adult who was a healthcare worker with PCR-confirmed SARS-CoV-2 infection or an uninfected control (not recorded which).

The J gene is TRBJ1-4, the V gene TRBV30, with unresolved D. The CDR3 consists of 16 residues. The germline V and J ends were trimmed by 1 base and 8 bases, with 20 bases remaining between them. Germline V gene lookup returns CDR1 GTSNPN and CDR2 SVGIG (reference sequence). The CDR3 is CAWSDYRARRGEKLFF. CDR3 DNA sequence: TGTGCCTGGAGTGACTATAGGGCCCGCCGTGGAGAAAAACTGTTTTTT.

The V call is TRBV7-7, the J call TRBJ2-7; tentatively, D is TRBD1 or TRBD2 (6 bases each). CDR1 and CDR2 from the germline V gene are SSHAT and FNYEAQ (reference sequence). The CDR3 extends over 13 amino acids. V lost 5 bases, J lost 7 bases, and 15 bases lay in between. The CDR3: CASSPGGGLEQYF. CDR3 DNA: TGTGCCAGCAGCCCCGGTGGGGGGCTGGAGCAGTACTTC.

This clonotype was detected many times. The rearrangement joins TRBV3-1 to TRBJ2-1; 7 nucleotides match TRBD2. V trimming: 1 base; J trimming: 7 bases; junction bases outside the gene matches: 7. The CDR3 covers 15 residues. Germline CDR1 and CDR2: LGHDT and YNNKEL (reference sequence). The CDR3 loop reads CASSQGTSSLNEQFF. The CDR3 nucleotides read TGTGCCAGCAGCCAAGGGACTAGTTCGTTGAATGAGCAGTTCTTC.

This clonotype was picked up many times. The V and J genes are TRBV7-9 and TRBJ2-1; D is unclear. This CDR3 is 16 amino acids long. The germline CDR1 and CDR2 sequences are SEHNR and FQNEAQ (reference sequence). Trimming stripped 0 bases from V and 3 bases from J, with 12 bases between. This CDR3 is CASSLAFQVLYNEQFF. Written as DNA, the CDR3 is TGTGCCAGCAGCTTAGCGTTTCAGGTTCTCTACAATGAGCAGTTCTTC. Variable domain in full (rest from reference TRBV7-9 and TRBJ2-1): DTGVSQNPRHKITKRGQNVTFRCDPISEHNRLYWYRQTLGQGPEFLTYFQNEAQLEKSRLLSDRFSAERPKGSFSTLEIQRTEQGDSAMYLCASSLAFQVLYNEQFFGPGTRLTVL.

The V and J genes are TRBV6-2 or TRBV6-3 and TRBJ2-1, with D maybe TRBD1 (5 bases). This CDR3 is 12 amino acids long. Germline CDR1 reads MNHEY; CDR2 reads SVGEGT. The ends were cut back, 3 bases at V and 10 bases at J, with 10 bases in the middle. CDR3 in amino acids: CASSYRQIEQFF. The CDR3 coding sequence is TGTGCCAGCAGTTATAGACAGATCGAGCAGTTCTTC.

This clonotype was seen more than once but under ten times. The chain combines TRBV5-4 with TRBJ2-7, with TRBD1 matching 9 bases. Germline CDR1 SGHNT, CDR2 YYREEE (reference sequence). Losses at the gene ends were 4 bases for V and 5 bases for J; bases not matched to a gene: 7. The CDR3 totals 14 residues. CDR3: CASSQTGTGNEQYF. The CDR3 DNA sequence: TGTGCCAGCAGCCAAACCGGGACAGGGAACGAGCAGTACTTC.

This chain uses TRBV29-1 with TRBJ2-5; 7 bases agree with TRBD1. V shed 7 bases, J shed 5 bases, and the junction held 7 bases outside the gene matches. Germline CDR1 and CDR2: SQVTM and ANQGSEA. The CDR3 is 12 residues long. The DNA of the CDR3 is TGCAGCGCTACGACAGGGTCGGAGACCCAGTACTTC. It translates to CSATTGSETQYF.

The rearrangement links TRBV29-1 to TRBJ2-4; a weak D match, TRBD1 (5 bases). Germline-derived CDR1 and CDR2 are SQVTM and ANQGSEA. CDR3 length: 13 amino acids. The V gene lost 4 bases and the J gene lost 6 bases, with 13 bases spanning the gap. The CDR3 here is CSVAGRDSNIQYF. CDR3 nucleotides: TGCAGCGTTGCCGGCAGGGATTCAAACATTCAGTACTTC.

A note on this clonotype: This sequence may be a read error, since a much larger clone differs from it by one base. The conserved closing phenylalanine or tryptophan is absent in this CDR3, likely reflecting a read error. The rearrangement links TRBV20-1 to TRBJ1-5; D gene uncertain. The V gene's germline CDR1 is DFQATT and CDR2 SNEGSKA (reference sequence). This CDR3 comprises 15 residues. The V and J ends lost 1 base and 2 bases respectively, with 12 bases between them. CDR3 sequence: CSARGNVLGNQPQHL. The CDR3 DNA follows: TGCAGTGCTAGAGGTAACGTCTTAGGCAATCAGCCCCAGCATTTA.

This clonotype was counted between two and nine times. CDR3 coding DNA: TGTGCCAGCAGCGTAGGGTTCCCCTCTGGGGCCAACGTCCTGACTTTC. This translates into CASSVGFPSGANVLTF. The chain carries TRBV9 and TRBJ2-6, with D unclear. From germline, CDR1 is SGDLS and CDR2 YYNGEE. There are 16 residues in the CDR3. The V and J ends lost 0 bases and 0 bases respectively, with 7 bases between them.

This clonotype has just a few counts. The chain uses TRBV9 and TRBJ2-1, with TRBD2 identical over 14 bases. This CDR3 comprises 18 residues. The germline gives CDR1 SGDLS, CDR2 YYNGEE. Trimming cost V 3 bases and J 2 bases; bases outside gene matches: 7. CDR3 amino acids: CASSEGTSGSSTYNEQFF. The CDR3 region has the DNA TGTGCCAGCAGCGAGGGGACTAGCGGGAGTAGCACCTACAATGAGCAGTTCTTC.

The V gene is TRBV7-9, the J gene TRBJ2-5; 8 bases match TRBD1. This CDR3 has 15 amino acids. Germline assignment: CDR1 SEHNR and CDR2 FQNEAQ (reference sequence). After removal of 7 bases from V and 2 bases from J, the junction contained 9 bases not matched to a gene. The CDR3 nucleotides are TGTGCCAGCAATGCAGGGGGCGGAAGGCAAGAGACCCAGTACTTC. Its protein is CASNAGGGRQETQYF.

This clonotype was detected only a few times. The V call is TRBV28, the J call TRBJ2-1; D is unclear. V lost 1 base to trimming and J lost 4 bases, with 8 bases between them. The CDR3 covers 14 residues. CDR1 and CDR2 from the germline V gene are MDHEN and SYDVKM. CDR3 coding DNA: TGTGCCAGCAGTTTATTAGGCAGATACAATGAGCAGTTCTTC. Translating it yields CASSLLGRYNEQFF.

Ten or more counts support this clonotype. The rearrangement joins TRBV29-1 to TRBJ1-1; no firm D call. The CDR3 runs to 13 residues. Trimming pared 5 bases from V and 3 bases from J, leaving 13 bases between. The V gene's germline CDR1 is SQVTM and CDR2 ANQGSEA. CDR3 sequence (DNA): TGCAGCGTTAAGGTCCGGCAGTACACTGAAGCTTTCTTT. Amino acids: CSVKVRQYTEAFF.

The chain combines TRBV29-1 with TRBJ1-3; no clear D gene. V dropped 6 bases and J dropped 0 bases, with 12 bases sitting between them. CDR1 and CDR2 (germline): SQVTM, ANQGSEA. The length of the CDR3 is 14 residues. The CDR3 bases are TGCAGCGTCCTGACCCATAGCTCTGGAAACACCATATATTTT. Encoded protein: CSVLTHSSGNTIYF.

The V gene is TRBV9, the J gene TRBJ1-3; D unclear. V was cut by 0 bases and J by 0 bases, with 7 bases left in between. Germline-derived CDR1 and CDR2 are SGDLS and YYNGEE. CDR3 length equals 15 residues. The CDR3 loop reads CASSVDIYSGNTIYF. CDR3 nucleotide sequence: TGTGCCAGCAGCGTAGACATCTACTCTGGAAACACCATATATTTT.

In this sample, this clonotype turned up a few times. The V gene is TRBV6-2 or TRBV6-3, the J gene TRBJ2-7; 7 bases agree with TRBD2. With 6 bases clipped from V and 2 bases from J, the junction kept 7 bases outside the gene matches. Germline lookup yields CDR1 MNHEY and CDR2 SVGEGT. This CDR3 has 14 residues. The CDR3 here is CASSPEAGTYEQYF. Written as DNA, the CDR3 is TGTGCCAGCAGCCCAGAAGCGGGGACCTACGAGCAGTACTTC.

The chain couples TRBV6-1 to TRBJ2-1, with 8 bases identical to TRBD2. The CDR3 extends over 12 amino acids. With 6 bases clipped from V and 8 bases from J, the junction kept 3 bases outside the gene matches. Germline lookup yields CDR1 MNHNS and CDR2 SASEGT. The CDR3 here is CASSISGDEQFF. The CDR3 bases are TGTGCCAGCAGCATTAGCGGGGATGAGCAGTTCTTC.

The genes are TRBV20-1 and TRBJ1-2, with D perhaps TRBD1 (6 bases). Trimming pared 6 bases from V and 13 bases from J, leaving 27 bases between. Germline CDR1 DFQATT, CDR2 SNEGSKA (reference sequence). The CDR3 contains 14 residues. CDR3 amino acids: CSARGPTAQFTRTF. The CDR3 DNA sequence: TGCAGTGCCAGGGGTCCGACAGCCCAATTTACTCGCACCTTC.

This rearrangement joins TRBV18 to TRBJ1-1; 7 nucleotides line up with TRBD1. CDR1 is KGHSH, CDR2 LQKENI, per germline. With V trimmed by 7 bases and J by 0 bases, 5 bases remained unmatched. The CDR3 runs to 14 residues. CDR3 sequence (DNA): TGTGCCAGCTGTACAGGGGTCGTGAACACTGAAGCTTTCTTT. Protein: CASCTGVVNTEAFF.

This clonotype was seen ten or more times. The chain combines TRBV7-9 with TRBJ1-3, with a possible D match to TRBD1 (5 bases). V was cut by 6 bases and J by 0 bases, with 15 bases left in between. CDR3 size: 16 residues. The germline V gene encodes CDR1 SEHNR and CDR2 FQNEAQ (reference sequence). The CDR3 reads CASRGWQDISGNTIYF. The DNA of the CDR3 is TGTGCCAGCAGGGGATGGCAGGACATCTCTGGAAACACCATATATTTT.

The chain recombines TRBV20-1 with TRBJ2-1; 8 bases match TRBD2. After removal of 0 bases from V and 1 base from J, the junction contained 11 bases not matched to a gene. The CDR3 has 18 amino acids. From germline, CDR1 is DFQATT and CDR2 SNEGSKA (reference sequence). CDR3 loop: CSARDWRAGEGSYNEQFF. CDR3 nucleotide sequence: TGCAGTGCTAGAGATTGGAGAGCGGGAGAAGGGTCCTACAATGAGCAGTTCTTC.

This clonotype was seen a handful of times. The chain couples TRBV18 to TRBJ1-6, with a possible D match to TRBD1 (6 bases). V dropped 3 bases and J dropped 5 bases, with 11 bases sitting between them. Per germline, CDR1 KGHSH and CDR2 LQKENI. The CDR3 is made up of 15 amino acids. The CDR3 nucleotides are TGTGCCAGCTCACCCGGGACATCCGATAATTCACCCCTCCACTTT. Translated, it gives CASSPGTSDNSPLHF.

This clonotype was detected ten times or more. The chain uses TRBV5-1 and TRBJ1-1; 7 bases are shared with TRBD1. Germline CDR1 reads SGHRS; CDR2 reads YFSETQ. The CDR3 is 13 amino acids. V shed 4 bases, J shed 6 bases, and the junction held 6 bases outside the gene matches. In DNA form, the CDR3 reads TGCGCCAGCAGCCGGGAAGACAGGGCTGAAGCTTTCTTT. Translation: CASSREDRAEAFF.

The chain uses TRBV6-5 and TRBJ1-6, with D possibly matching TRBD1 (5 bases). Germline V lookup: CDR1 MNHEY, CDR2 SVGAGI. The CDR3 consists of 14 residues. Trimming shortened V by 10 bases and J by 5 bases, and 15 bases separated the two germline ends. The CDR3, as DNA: TGTGCCATTAAACCGGGACGGGATAATTCACCCCTCCACTTT. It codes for CAIKPGRDNSPLHF.

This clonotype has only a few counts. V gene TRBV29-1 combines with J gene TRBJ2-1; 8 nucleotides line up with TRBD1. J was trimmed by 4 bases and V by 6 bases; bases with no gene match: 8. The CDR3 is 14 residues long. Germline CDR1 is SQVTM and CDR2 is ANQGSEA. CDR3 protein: CSVDTGGSYNEQFF. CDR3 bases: TGCAGCGTGGATACAGGGGGGTCTTACAATGAGCAGTTCTTC.

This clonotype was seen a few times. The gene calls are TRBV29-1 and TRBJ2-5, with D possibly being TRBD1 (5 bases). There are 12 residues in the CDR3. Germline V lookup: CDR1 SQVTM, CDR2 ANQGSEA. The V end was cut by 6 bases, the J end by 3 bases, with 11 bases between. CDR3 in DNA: TGCAGCGTCGGACACTTGAAAGAGACCCAGTACTTC. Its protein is CSVGHLKETQYF.

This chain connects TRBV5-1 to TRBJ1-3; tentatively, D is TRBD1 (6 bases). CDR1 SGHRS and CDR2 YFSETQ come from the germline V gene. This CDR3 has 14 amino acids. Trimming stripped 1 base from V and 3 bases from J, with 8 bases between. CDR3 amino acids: CASSLTGIGNTIYF. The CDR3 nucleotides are TGCGCCAGCAGCTTGACAGGGATTGGAAACACCATATATTTT.

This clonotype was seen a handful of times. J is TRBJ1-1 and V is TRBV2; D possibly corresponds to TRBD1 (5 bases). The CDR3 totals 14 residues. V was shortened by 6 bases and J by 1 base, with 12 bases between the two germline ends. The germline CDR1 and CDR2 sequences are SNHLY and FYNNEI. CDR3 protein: CASSRTRRNTEAFF. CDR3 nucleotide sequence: TGTGCCAGCAGCCGGACAAGACGGAACACTGAAGCTTTCTTT.